A single sample gave rise to the 3 T cell receptor beta chains below, sequenced in a study of T cells in Graves' hyperthyroidism and ophthalmopathy. Amplified TCR beta CDR3 regions came from RNA transcripts. Initially, a first-round RT-PCR of the TCR CDR3 employed the HTBI primer set. Using its own MiXCR run on the multiplex PCR reads, TCRdb lists one record per CDR3 protein. The sample has a few hundred thousand distinct CDR3 sequences; around 15% are singletons. The sequenced material came from blood. These receptors originate from a woman in her 40s with Graves' hyperthyroidism.

This clonotype was found a few times. The chain uses TRBV12-3 or TRBV12-4 and TRBJ1-6, with D perhaps TRBD1 (6 bases). V lost 4 bases to trimming and J lost 9 bases, with 10 bases between them. The CDR3 runs 13 residues. In DNA form, the CDR3 reads TGTGCCAGCAGTTCAGGGGCGCCTTCACCCCTCCACTTT. As protein: CASSSGAPSPLHF.

This rearrangement joins TRBV19 to TRBJ2-4; TRBD1 might be the D (6 bases). Germline V gene lookup returns CDR1 LNHDA and CDR2 SQIVND (reference sequence). This CDR3 is built from 16 residues. The germline V and J ends were trimmed by 5 bases and 0 bases, with 14 bases remaining between them. The DNA of the CDR3 is TGTGCCAGTAGTCCGAGACAGGTCGTAGCCAAAAACATTCAGTACTTC. Amino acids: CASSPRQVVAKNIQYF. Looking up the rest from reference TRBV19 and TRBJ2-4 gives the full variable domain: DGGITQSPKYLFRKEGQNVTLSCEQNLNHDAMYWYRQDPGQGLRLIYYSQIVNDFQKGDIAEGYSVSREKKESFPLTVTSAQKNPTAFYLCASSPRQVVAKNIQYFGAGTRLSVL.

This clonotype was picked up many times. The chain employs TRBV19 and TRBJ2-1; 8 bases align to TRBD2. The CDR3 length is 16 residues. The V and J ends lost 3 bases and 4 bases, in that order; junction bases with no gene match: 8. The V gene's germline CDR1 is LNHDA and CDR2 SQIVND (reference sequence). The CDR3 is CASSILAVAGYNEQFF. CDR3 DNA: TGTGCCAGTAGTATCCTCGCGGTAGCGGGGTACAATGAGCAGTTCTTC.